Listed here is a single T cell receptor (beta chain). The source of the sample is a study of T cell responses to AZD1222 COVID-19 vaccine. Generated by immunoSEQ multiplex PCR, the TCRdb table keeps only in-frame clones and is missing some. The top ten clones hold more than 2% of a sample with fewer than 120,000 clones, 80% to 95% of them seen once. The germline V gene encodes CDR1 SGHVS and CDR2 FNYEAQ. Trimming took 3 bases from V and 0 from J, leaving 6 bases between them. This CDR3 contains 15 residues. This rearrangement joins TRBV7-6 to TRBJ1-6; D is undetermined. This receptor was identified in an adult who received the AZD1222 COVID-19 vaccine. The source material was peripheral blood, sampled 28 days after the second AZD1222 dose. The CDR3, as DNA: TGTGCCAGCAGCTTGTACAGCTCCTATAATTCACCCCTCCACTTT. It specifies CASSLYSSYNSPLHF.